The 25 T cell receptor beta chains reported below all come from one sample, sequenced in a study of T-cell reconstitution after alpha-beta-depleted transplantation in children. Unique molecular identifiers were incorporated into the prepared TCRbeta library. TCRdb redid the calling of the PCR reads with MiXCR, one entry per CDR3 protein. The table records hundreds of thousands of distinct CDR3 sequences, roughly 15% of them present only once. The specimen was PBMCs, mostly from graft donor cells, collected 360 days after TCRalphabeta/CD19-depleted stem cell transplant. Receptors originate from a male patient younger than 18 who had a stem cell transplant for acute lymphoblastic leukemia, so the T cells may come from the graft donor.

The chain's CDR3 is CASSPQRGFSGNTIYF. CDR3 DNA: TGTGCCAGCAGCCCACAGAGGGGGTTCTCTGGAAACACCATATATTTT. The V and J genes are TRBV7-9 and TRBJ1-3, with D possibly matching TRBD1 (6 bases). Deletions cut 5 bases from V and 0 bases from J, with 14 bases between. This CDR3 is 16 amino acids long. CDR1 and CDR2 (germline): SEHNR, FQNEAQ (reference sequence). Drawing the rest from reference TRBV7-9 and TRBJ1-3, the complete variable domain is DTGVSQNPRHKITKRGQNVTFRCDPISEHNRLYWYRQTLGQGPEFLTYFQNEAQLEKSRLLSDRFSAERPKGSFSTLEIQRTEQGDSAMYLCASSPQRGFSGNTIYFGEGSWLTVV.

This clonotype was seen ten or more times. Its ends do not fully match the called genes, so a read error is possible. The genes are TRBV18 and TRBJ2-1, with D unresolved. The CDR3 extends over 12 amino acids. The germline V gene has CDR1 KGHSH and CDR2 LQKENI. CDR3 region: CASSPLGNEQFF. CDR3 nucleotides: TGCGCCAGCAGCCCCCTAGGCAATGAGCAGTTCTTC.

In DNA form, the CDR3 reads TGTGCCAGCAGTATACAGGGGTCCGAGCAGTACTTC. Translating gives CASSIQGSEQYF. The chain links TRBV28 to TRBJ2-7; 7 nucleotides match TRBD1. Trimming at V came to 5 bases and at J to 6 bases, leaving 4 bases not matched to a gene. CDR1 and CDR2 from the germline V gene are MDHEN and SYDVKM. This CDR3 region has 12 residues.

The chain joins TRBV5-1 to TRBJ2-2; 9 bases line up with TRBD1. The CDR3 has 17 amino acids. V dropped 3 bases and J dropped 6; count of bases not matched to a gene: 12. Germline V gene data show CDR1 as SGHRS and CDR2 as YFSETQ. CDR3 sequence reads: CASSSYPGTGTPGELFF. The CDR3 DNA sequence: TGCGCCAGCAGCTCTTACCCCGGGACAGGGACTCCCGGGGAGCTGTTTTTT.

The CDR3 protein is CASSVGIYNEQFF. Here the CDR3 DNA reads TGTGCCAGCAGCGTCGGGATTTACAATGAGCAGTTCTTC. This sequence joins TRBV11-2 and TRBJ2-1; a weak D match, TRBD2 (5 bases). With 5 bases removed from V and 4 bases from J, the gap between germline ends came to 9 bases. Germline CDR1 SGHAT, CDR2 FQNNGV. CDR3 length: 13 residues.

This clonotype was counted at least ten times. CDR3 protein: CASSLSDWAGDYEQYF. The DNA of the CDR3 is TGCGCCAGCAGCTTGTCGGATTGGGCAGGGGATTACGAGCAGTACTTC. V gene TRBV5-1 combines with J gene TRBJ2-7; D perhaps matches TRBD1 (6 bases). CDR1 is SGHRS, CDR2 YFSETQ, per germline. The CDR3 length is 16 residues. Trimming took off 1 base at V and 4 bases at J, with 18 bases between the two ends.

This chain connects TRBV10-3 to TRBJ1-5; 12 positions match TRBD1. CDR1 is ENHRY, CDR2 SYGVKD, per germline. The CDR3 contains 13 residues. The V and J ends lost 6 bases and 7 bases, in that order; junction bases with no gene match: 1. The CDR3 spells CAISGTGGQPQHF. CDR3 bases: TGTGCCATCAGCGGGACAGGGGGCCAGCCCCAGCATTTT.

This clonotype occurred a few times. The CDR3: CSGTGQTYEQYF. In nucleotides, the CDR3 is TGCAGCGGGACAGGACAGACCTACGAGCAGTACTTC. This chain joins TRBV29-1 and TRBJ2-7, with TRBD1 matching over 7 bases. V lost 7 bases and J lost 2; bases outside the gene matches: 5. The CDR3 contains 12 residues. CDR1 and CDR2 (germline): SQVTM, ANQGSEA.

The genes are TRBV6-1 and TRBJ2-3; 7 bases line up with TRBD2. Per the germline V gene, CDR1 is MNHNS and CDR2 is SASEGT. V gave up 5 bases and J gave up 2 bases; unmatched junction bases: 4. The CDR3 has 14 residues. The CDR3 region is CASSRGVATDTQYF. In nucleotides, the CDR3 is TGTGCCAGCAGTCGGGGGGTTGCCACAGATACGCAGTATTTT.

This clonotype was counted at least ten times. This chain links TRBV4-1 with TRBJ2-5; D is possibly TRBD1 (6 bases). The CDR3 is 18 residues long. Germline CDR1 is MGHRA and CDR2 is YSYEKL. Trimming took off 0 bases at V and 6 bases at J, with 23 bases between the two ends. DNA for the CDR3: TGCGCCAGCAGCCAAGATCTGTGGCCAGGGGCGGGCGGTCAGACCCAGTACTTC. Amino acids: CASSQDLWPGAGGQTQYF.

This clonotype turned up a few times. The chain joins TRBV21-1 to TRBJ2-2; the table's D call of TRBD1 was not tested on the DNA. TRBV21-1 is termed a pseudogene. The CDR3 totals 17 residues. The CDR3 loop is CASSKGTGGADTGELFF. The DNA of the CDR3 is TGTGCCAGCAGCAAAGGGACAGGGGGCGCCGACACCGGGGAGCTGTTTTTT.

Ten or more counts support this clonotype. J is TRBJ1-5 and V is TRBV12-3 or TRBV12-4, with D possibly being TRBD1 (5 bases). The CDR3 spans 15 residues. Trimming stripped 4 bases from V and 1 base from J, with 11 bases between. The CDR3 sequence is CASSYFGGSNQPQHF. In nucleotides, the CDR3 is TGTGCCAGCAGTTATTTCGGGGGAAGCAATCAGCCCCAGCATTTT.

This clonotype was counted a few times. The J gene is TRBJ2-5, the V gene TRBV5-6; D not certain. The germline V gene encodes CDR1 SGHDT and CDR2 YYEEEE. Trimming stripped 1 base from V and 0 bases from J, with 10 bases between. The CDR3 contains 15 residues. The CDR3 DNA reads TGTGCCAGCAGCTTGTTGGCGAGAGACCAAGAGACCCAGTACTTC. Its translation: CASSLLARDQETQYF.

This clonotype occurred a few times. The chain is built from TRBV5-6 and TRBJ1-4; D is perhaps TRBD1 (6 bases). The germline gives CDR1 SGHDT, CDR2 YYEEEE. V lost 3 bases and J lost 3, with 12 bases in between. This CDR3 contains 15 residues. CDR3 DNA sequence: TGTGCCAGCAGCTCATACGGGACATCTAATGAAAAACTGTTTTTT. Its protein is CASSSYGTSNEKLFF.

This clonotype has just a few counts. The chain links TRBV11-3 to TRBJ1-1, with no clear D. Germline V gives CDR1 SGHNT, CDR2 YENEEA. The CDR3 sequence is 13 residues long. Trimming removed 0 bases from V and 6 bases from J, with 8 bases in between. The CDR3 DNA reads as TGTGCCAGCAGCTTAGAGATAACGGCTGAAGCTTTCTTT. This translates into CASSLEITAEAFF. Filled out from reference TRBV11-3 and TRBJ1-1, the complete variable domain reads EAGVVQSPRYKIIEKKQPVAFWCNPISGHNTLYWYLQNLGQGPELLIRYENEEAVDDSQLPKDRFSAERLKGVDSTLKIQPAELGDSAVYLCASSLEITAEAFFGQGTRLTVV.

This chain links TRBV2 with TRBJ2-3; 7 positions agree with TRBD2. The V and J ends lost 5 bases and 2 bases, in that order; junction bases with no gene match: 22. This CDR3 comprises 20 residues. Germline V gene data show CDR1 as SNHLY and CDR2 as FYNNEI. The CDR3 DNA follows: TGTGCCAGCAGTACCCTTACCCCGACTAGCCCCCAGGAAACCACAGATACGCAGTATTTT. This sequence encodes CASSTLTPTSPQETTDTQYF.

This clonotype was picked up many times. The rearrangement uses TRBV15 and TRBJ1-2; maybe TRBD1 (6 bases). Germline values: CDR1 LNHNV, CDR2 YYDKDF (reference sequence). The CDR3 extends over 12 amino acids. Trimming left V 4 bases short and J 4 bases short, with 7 bases between. CDR3 amino acids: CATSMDSYGYTF. CDR3 coding DNA: TGTGCCACCAGCATGGACAGCTATGGCTACACCTTC.

This clonotype was detected only a few times. This chain links TRBV5-1 with TRBJ2-3; weak D call: TRBD2 (5 bases). Germline loops: CDR1 SGHRS, CDR2 YFSETQ. The CDR3 length is 13 residues. The V and J ends lost 4 bases and 2 bases respectively, with 8 bases between them. The CDR3, as DNA: TGCGCCAGCAGCCATCGGGACACAGATACGCAGTATTTT. This codes for CASSHRDTDTQYF.

V gene TRBV7-8 combines with J gene TRBJ2-4; 12 bases are a match to TRBD2. Germline V gives CDR1 SGHVS, CDR2 FQNEAQ. The CDR3 is 19 amino acids. V shed 2 bases and J 1 base; nucleotides not matched to a gene: 9. CDR3 coding DNA: TGTGCCAGCAGCTTACGGGCTAGCGGGAGGGCCGAGGCCAAAAACATTCAGTACTTC. Protein product: CASSLRASGRAEAKNIQYF.

This clonotype has just a few counts. The J gene is TRBJ2-1, the V gene TRBV9; D perhaps matches TRBD1 (5 bases). This CDR3 contains 13 residues. Germline V CDR1 and CDR2: SGDLS, YYNGEE. Trimming shortened V by 4 bases and J by 7 bases, and 12 bases separated the two germline ends. The CDR3 nucleotides read TGTGCCAGCAGCCCCATTAGGGGAAATGAGCAGTTCTTC. Translation gives CASSPIRGNEQFF.

Many counts were recorded for this clonotype. This chain uses TRBV29-1 with TRBJ2-5, with no clear D. V dropped 4 bases and J dropped 4 bases, with 4 bases sitting between them. This CDR3 has 10 residues. Germline CDR1 SQVTM, CDR2 ANQGSEA. The CDR3 nucleotides are TGCAGCGTTGGAGGAGAGACCCAGTACTTC. Residues: CSVGGETQYF. The full variable domain, in which reference TRBV29-1 and TRBJ2-5 provide the parts outside the CDR3, is SAVISQKPSRDICQRGTSLTIQCQVDSQVTMMFWYRQQPGQSLTLIATANQGSEATYESGFVIDKFPISRPNLTFSTLTVSNMSPEDSSIYLCSVGGETQYFGPGTRLLVL.

The chain combines TRBV20-1 with TRBJ1-4; possible D gene TRBD1, 6 bases. Trimming pared 1 base from V and 8 bases from J, leaving 17 bases between. Germline-derived CDR1 and CDR2 are DFQATT and SNEGSKA (reference sequence). This CDR3 is built from 15 residues. CDR3 in DNA: TGCAGTGCTAGAGGCCGTCGGGGGGCAGAAGAAAAACTGTTTTTT. It translates to CSARGRRGAEEKLFF.

The chain combines TRBV20-1 with TRBJ2-2; 7 bases align to TRBD2. J gave up 7 bases and V 2 bases, and 7 bases lay outside the gene matches. Per the germline V gene, CDR1 is DFQATT and CDR2 is SNEGSKA (reference sequence). The CDR3 runs 14 residues. The CDR3 coding sequence is TGCAGTGCTAGACGGGGGGATATCGGCGGGGAGCTGTTTTTT. It codes for CSARRGDIGGELFF.

This clonotype was counted only a few times. CDR3 bases: TGTGCCAGCAGCTTAACCAGTAGGGGGACCTACGAGCAGTACTTC. Its protein is CASSLTSRGTYEQYF. The chain links TRBV7-8 to TRBJ2-7; possibly TRBD1 for D (6 bases). CDR1 and CDR2 from the germline V gene are SGHVS and FQNEAQ. V was trimmed by 2 bases and J by 2 bases, leaving 13 bases between them. CDR3 length equals 15 residues.

In its sample, this clonotype was seen a few times. The genes are TRBV18 and TRBJ2-2; D call uncertain. CDR3 size: 14 residues. V lost 3 bases and J lost 0, with 5 bases in between. Germline V gives CDR1 KGHSH, CDR2 LQKENI. CDR3 coding DNA: TGTGCCAGCTCACCCGCAGCGAACACCGGGGAGCTGTTTTTT. The encoded protein is CASSPAANTGELFF.